A single sample gave rise to the 7 T cell receptor beta chains below, sequenced in a study of T cell responses to AZD1222 COVID-19 vaccine. Clones were read by immunoSEQ multiplex PCR, and TCRdb kept only the in-frame ones, dropping some. The table records 150,000 to 200,000 clones, over 90% of them present only once. The sample here was peripheral blood, taken on day 0 of AZD1222 vaccination. Receptor source: an adult in good health.

This clone occurred a few times. This chain links TRBV7-2 with TRBJ2-7; 7 bases map to TRBD1. Germline loops: CDR1 SGHTA, CDR2 FQGNSA. After removal of 4 bases from V and 3 bases from J, the junction contained 6 bases not matched to a gene. The CDR3 covers 14 residues. This CDR3 reads CASSSATGNYEQYF. The CDR3 DNA sequence: TGTGCCAGCAGCTCCGCGACAGGGAACTACGAGCAGTACTTC. Variable domain in full (rest from reference TRBV7-2 and TRBJ2-7): GAGVSQSPSNKVTEKGKDVELRCDPISGHTALYWYRQSLGQGLEFLIYFQGNSAPDKSGLPSDRFSAERTGGSVSTLTIQRTQQEDSAVYLCASSSATGNYEQYFGPGTRLTVT.

The chain is built from TRBV4-1 and TRBJ1-3; D gene ambiguous. Trimming shortened V by 3 bases and J by 2 bases, and 8 bases separated the two germline ends. Per germline, CDR1 MGHRA and CDR2 YSYEKL. The CDR3 contains 14 residues. CDR3 bases: TGCGCCAGCAGCCAGGTGCGAACTGGAAACACCATATATTTT. This gives the protein CASSQVRTGNTIYF.

The chain is built from TRBV4-3 and TRBJ2-1; D is possibly TRBD1 or TRBD2 (5 bases each). This CDR3 spans 16 amino acids. V was trimmed by 4 bases and J by 4 bases, leaving 17 bases between them. In germline, CDR1 is LGHNA, CDR2 YSLEER. This CDR3 reads CASSPDYGTWYNEQFF. Here the CDR3 DNA reads TGCGCCAGCAGCCCCGATTATGGGACGTGGTACAATGAGCAGTTCTTC.

This CDR3 reads CASTSRTDMNTEAFF. In DNA, the CDR3 is TGTGCCAGTACCAGTAGGACAGATATGAACACTGAAGCTTTCTTT. V gene TRBV19 combines with J gene TRBJ1-1; a weak D match, TRBD1 (6 bases). The CDR3 is 15 amino acids. Germline CDR1 is LNHDA and CDR2 is SQIVND (reference sequence). Between the trimmed V and J ends, which lost 7 bases and 0 bases, there was a span of 15 bases.

The chain recombines TRBV6-2 or TRBV6-3 with TRBJ2-7; 7 bases are a match to TRBD1. Germline loops: CDR1 MNHEY, CDR2 SVGEGT. V was clipped by 5 bases and J by 4 bases; unmatched bases: 8. The CDR3 totals 14 residues. CDR3 in amino acids: CASSDAGTEYEQYF. The CDR3 nucleotides read TGTGCCAGCAGTGACGCCGGGACAGAATACGAGCAGTACTTC.

This chain joins TRBV4-2 and TRBJ2-5; D might be TRBD1 (8 bases). Between the trimmed V and J ends, which lost 4 bases and 3 bases, there was a span of 18 bases. The CDR3 consists of 16 residues. The germline V gene encodes CDR1 LGHNA and CDR2 YNFKEQ. The CDR3 here is CASSPHRGRAEETQYF. CDR3 DNA sequence: TGTGCCAGCAGCCCCCACAGGGGGAGGGCCGAAGAGACCCAGTACTTC.

The chain couples TRBV3-1 (or the pseudogene TRBV3-2) to TRBJ2-5; D may be TRBD2 (5 bases). Germline V gene data show CDR1 as LGHDT and CDR2 as YNNKEL (reference sequence). The CDR3 has 15 amino acids. Trimming removed 0 bases at V and 5 bases at J, with 13 bases between. In nucleotides, the CDR3 is TGTGCCAGCAGCCAAGATTTGAGGGATGAGGAGACCCAGTACTTC. This gives the protein CASSQDLRDEETQYF.